This TCR beta chain stems from a study of cytomegalovirus exposure and HLA in healthy donors. Study-level results: Cytomegalovirus association was listed for 150 or so TCR beta chains.

Using immunoSEQ multiplex PCR, the repertoire was profiled, and TCRdb retains in-frame clones only, with some absent. The data contain 150,000 or so clones, roughly 87% of them singletons. Concerning this clone itself: Its target is unknown.

This CDR3 region has 14 residues. Germline CDR1 and CDR2: SGDLS and YYNGEE. The V and J ends lost 4 bases and 1 base respectively, with 11 bases between them. The receptor comes from a woman younger than 30 in good health and CMV-seronegative. The chain employs TRBV9 and TRBJ1-1; possibly TRBD1 for D (6 bases). The sample comprised PBMCs. The DNA for the CDR3 is TGTGCCAGCAGCCCTCAACAGGGGAACACTGAAGCTTTCTTT. This gives the protein CASSPQQGNTEAFF.